The clone carrying this TCR beta chain was seen at least ten times. Its antigen is as yet unknown. This sample was taken from a study of T cells in Graves' hyperthyroidism and ophthalmopathy. Study-level points and caveats: Most thyroid-expanded clonotypes above 0.001 were also found in blood.

This CDR3 has 15 residues. The V end was cut by 2 bases, the J end by 1 base, with 11 bases between. Germline-derived CDR1 and CDR2 are SEHNR and FQNEAQ (reference sequence). Amplification targeted TCR beta CDR3 regions from RNA transcripts. Researchers ran a first-round RT-PCR on the TCR CDR3 using the HTBI primer set. TCRdb ran MiXCR on the multiplex PCR reads and lists one entry per CDR3 protein. The sample has around 350,000 distinct CDR3 sequences; approximately 19% are singletons. This clonotype was sampled from a young woman with Graves' hyperthyroidism. Sequenced input: blood. The rearrangement links TRBV7-9 to TRBJ1-1; D possibly corresponds to TRBD1 (5 bases). CDR3: CASSLPGDRNTEAFF. The CDR3 DNA sequence: TGTGCCAGCAGCTTACCTGGTGACAGGAACACTGAAGCTTTCTTT. The full variable domain, its missing parts supplied by reference TRBV7-9 and TRBJ1-1, is DTGVSQNPRHKITKRGQNVTFRCDPISEHNRLYWYRQTLGQGPEFLTYFQNEAQLEKSRLLSDRFSAERPKGSFSTLEIQRTEQGDSAMYLCASSLPGDRNTEAFFGQGTRLTVV.